This T cell receptor (beta chain) was identified in a study of early T cells in non-severe SARS-CoV-2 infection. The CDR3 consists of 17 residues. Each cDNA molecule carried a unique molecular identifier. Via MiXCR, TCRdb re-called the 5' RACE reads, giving one row per CDR3 protein. The sample has about 92,000 distinct CDR3 sequences; 16% are singletons. The sequence was obtained from an adult who was a healthcare worker with PCR-confirmed SARS-CoV-2 infection or an uninfected control (not recorded which). This chain links TRBV21-1 with TRBJ2-5. TRBV21-1 is recorded as a pseudogene. Sequenced sample: whole blood. The chain's CDR3 is CASSKIGCSTYQETQYF. The CDR3 DNA follows: TGTGCCAGCAGCAAAATCGGGTGTTCGACGTACCAAGAGACCCAGTACTTC.